This T cell receptor (beta chain) appears in the sequencing data of a study of cytomegalovirus exposure and HLA in healthy donors. Study at large: Per a later analysis, the roughly 690 first-cohort and 110 or so validation repertoires shared one platform. Findings and caveats of the study: There were over 150 TCR beta chains listed as cytomegalovirus-associated. In a later analysis, first-cohort TCR clusters were found to tend to co-occur in the approximately 110 validation repertoires.

The protocol was immunoSEQ multiplex PCR, while the TCRdb copy is restricted to in-frame clones and leaves out a portion. The sample yields 190,000 or so clones, around 84% seen once. About this clone itself: Its antigen is not known.

The donors were in the 120-subject validation cohort, distinct from the 666-subject first cohort. Germline V gene sequence: CDR1 SGDLS, CDR2 YYNGEE. V shed 4 bases and J shed 6 bases, with 17 bases lying between them. The CDR3 length is 15 residues. The sequence derives from a woman aged 25 to 39 in good health and CMV-seropositive. The gene calls are TRBV9 and TRBJ1-3, with TRBD1 as a possible D gene (6 bases). Sequenced: PBMCs. In DNA, the CDR3 is TGTGCCAGCAGCCCGGGGGGCACAGGGAAAAACACCATATATTTT. The encoded protein is CASSPGGTGKNTIYF.